The sequence of this T cell receptor (beta chain) was determined in a study of shared clonotypes between healthy human individuals. The CDR3 runs to 14 residues. The germline CDR1 and CDR2 sequences are MRHNA and SNTAGT. The V gene end was trimmed by 3 bases and the J gene end by 10 bases; junction bases not matched to a gene: 7. Clones were read by immunoSEQ multiplex PCR, and TCRdb kept only the in-frame ones, dropping some. The sample holds about 560,000 clones, around 78% seen once. The chain combines TRBV6-4 with TRBJ2-7; 12 bases are shared with TRBD2. Sequencing was carried out using PBMCs. This sequence originates from a middle-aged woman in good health. Some clones in this sample may be carry-over from other donors' samples. Written as DNA, the CDR3 is TGTGCCAGCAGTGAACTAGCGGGAGGCCGTCCACAGTACTTC. Translating it yields CASSELAGGRPQYF.